The 27 T cell receptor beta chains in this list originate from one sample, sequenced in a study of CD8+CD57+ T cells in acquired aplastic anemia. CDR3 and TCR beta VDJ profiling relied on a genomic DNA template. A single record per CDR3 protein comes from TCRdb applying MiXCR to the reads. The sample lists more than 150,000 distinct CDR3 sequences, nearly 50% seen once, with 10% to 15% in the top ten. Patients sequenced had flow cytometry evidence of CD8+CD57+ cell expansion. The sample taken for sequencing was sorted CD4+, CD8+, or CD8+CD57+ T cells (not recorded which) from PBMCs. Receptor source: a human donor with aplastic anemia.

This clonotype was detected only a few times. V is TRBV28 and J is TRBJ1-1; D unclear. The ends were cut back, 1 base at V and 1 base at J, with 7 bases in the middle. CDR3 length equals 14 residues. Per the germline V gene, CDR1 is MDHEN and CDR2 is SYDVKM. CDR3 residues: CASSLSGRNTEAFF. CDR3 DNA sequence: TGTGCCAGCAGTTTATCCGGCAGGAACACTGAAGCTTTCTTT.

This chain uses TRBV19 with TRBJ1-5; 7 nucleotides agree with TRBD1. There are 13 residues in the CDR3. CDR1 is LNHDA, CDR2 SQIVND, per germline (reference sequence). The ends lost 8 bases at V and 3 bases at J; junction bases unmatched: 4. CDR3 nucleotides: TGTGCCAGTGGCGGACAGGTCAATCAGCCCCAGCATTTT. Its protein is CASGGQVNQPQHF.

This rearrangement joins TRBV10-3 to TRBJ2-1, with 8 bases identical to TRBD1. Germline loops: CDR1 ENHRY, CDR2 SYGVKD. CDR3 length: 14 amino acids. The junction had 3 bases not matched to a gene; V was cut back by 4 bases and J by 4 bases. DNA of the CDR3: TGTGCCATCAGTGTGGACAGGGCTTACAATGAGCAGTTCTTC. Translation: CAISVDRAYNEQFF.

The rearrangement links TRBV25-1 to TRBJ1-6; D ambiguous. Trimming cost V 1 base and J 0 bases, with 16 bases left between them. The CDR3 loop spans 19 amino acids. The germline V gene has CDR1 MGHDK and CDR2 SYGVNS. CDR3 DNA sequence: TGTGCCAGCAGTGAATCAGAGGAAAGGGCTCTCTCCTATAATTCACCCCTCCACTTT. It is translated as CASSESEERALSYNSPLHF.

This clonotype was observed a handful of times. V gene TRBV14 combines with J gene TRBJ2-7; D might be TRBD2 (6 bases). This CDR3 spans 15 amino acids. Germline V CDR1 and CDR2: SGHDN, FVKESK. The V end was cut by 3 bases, the J end by 3 bases, with 15 bases between. The CDR3 spells CASSHSGSRLYEQYF. The CDR3 DNA reads TGTGCCAGCAGCCACTCCGGGAGTAGGCTCTACGAGCAGTACTTC.

This clonotype was counted at least ten times. It may be a read error: a sequence one base away is much more abundant. The chain carries TRBV10-3 and TRBJ2-7; possibly TRBD2 for D (5 bases). CDR1 is ENHRY and CDR2 is SYGVKD in the germline V gene. This CDR3 is built from 13 residues. CDR3 sequence reads: CAISAGISHEQYF. CDR3 DNA: TGTGCCATCAGTGCCGGGATCTCCCACGAGCAGTACTTC.

V usage is TRBV6-4 and J usage is TRBJ1-6, with D possibly TRBD1 on 5 matching bases. The germline gives CDR1 MRHNA, CDR2 SNTAGT. This CDR3 comprises 20 residues. Trimming removed 1 base at V and 0 bases at J, with 19 bases between. Here the CDR3 DNA reads TGTGCCAGCAGTGACTGGGGTTGGCCAGGGAGAGGCTCCTATAATTCACCCCTCCACTTT. Its protein is CASSDWGWPGRGSYNSPLHF.

To note about this clonotype: A much bigger clone sits one base away, suggesting this may be a read error. This chain uses TRBV11-2 with TRBJ2-1; the match to TRBD2 covers 14 bases. The CDR3 loop spans 17 amino acids. CDR1 SGHAT and CDR2 FQNNGV come from the germline V gene. DNA for the CDR3: TGTACCAGCAGCCCGAGGACTAGCGGGGGGCCATACAATGAGCAGTTCTTC. This encodes CTSSPRTSGGPYNEQFF.

The V gene is TRBV6-2 or TRBV6-3, the J gene TRBJ2-1; 10 bases fit TRBD2. The trim removed 1 base at V and 4 bases at J, leaving 4 bases unmatched. Germline CDR1 is MNHEY and CDR2 is SVGEGT. CDR3 length: 16 residues. The CDR3 loop reads CASSYLPSGSYNEQFF. The DNA for the CDR3 is TGTGCCAGCAGTTACTTACCTAGCGGGAGTTACAATGAGCAGTTCTTC.

This clonotype was observed a handful of times. Possible read error: a much larger clone is one base away. J is TRBJ2-1 and V is TRBV19; D perhaps matches TRBD1 (5 bases). The CDR3 has 14 residues. Per the germline V gene, CDR1 is LNHDA and CDR2 is SQIVND (reference sequence). In DNA, the CDR3 is TGTGCCAGTAGTCTCACAGGCTCCTACAATGGGCAGTTCTTC. This sequence encodes CASSLTGSYNGQFF.

For this clonotype: A much larger clone differs from this one at a single base, so this may be a read error. The chain's CDR3 is CAISYVLGQGYTQYF. The CDR3 DNA reads as TGTGCCATCAGTTACGTCCTGGGACAGGGATATACGCAGTATTTT. This chain links TRBV10-3 with TRBJ2-3; 9 nucleotides line up with TRBD1. This CDR3 is built from 15 residues. Germline V gene data show CDR1 as ENHRY and CDR2 as SYGVKD. The J segment lost 7 bases and the V segment lost 5 bases, leaving 10 bases of the junction unmatched.

This clonotype was picked up many times. The CDR3 protein is CASTITSSGANVLTF. CDR3 bases: TGTGCCAGTACCATTACTAGCTCTGGGGCCAACGTCCTGACTTTC. The chain uses TRBV19 and TRBJ2-6; TRBD2 is a possible D gene (5 bases). Deletions cut 7 bases from V and 0 bases from J, with 10 bases between. The length of the CDR3 is 15 residues. CDR1 is LNHDA, CDR2 SQIVND, per germline (reference sequence).

The sample holds one count of this clonotype. The rearrangement joins TRBV7-3 to TRBJ1-6; D remains unclear. V lost 7 bases to trimming and J lost 12 bases, with 16 bases between them. This CDR3 comprises 13 residues. The germline V gene encodes CDR1 SGHTA and CDR2 FQGTGA. CDR3 amino acids: CASTNTWRGPLHF. The CDR3, as DNA: TGTGCCAGCACCAACACGTGGCGAGGACCCCTCCACTTT.

In this sample, this clonotype turned up once. This rearrangement joins TRBV5-6 to TRBJ1-5; D unclear. The CDR3 is 14 amino acids. Germline V gene sequence: CDR1 SGHDT, CDR2 YYEEEE. V was trimmed by 1 base and J by 3 bases, leaving 8 bases between them. For the CDR3, the DNA is TGTGCCAGCAGCTTGCCCGGGGACAATCAGCCCCAGCATTTT. It is translated as CASSLPGDNQPQHF.

The rearrangement links TRBV5-1 to TRBJ2-7, with TRBD1 matching over 9 bases. CDR1 is SGHRS, CDR2 YFSETQ, per germline. The length of the CDR3 is 13 residues. Trimming cost V 8 bases and J 5 bases; bases outside gene matches: 8. CDR3 in DNA: TGCGCCAGTAACTGGGACAGGGCCGACGAGCAGTACTTC. The encoded protein is CASNWDRADEQYF.

The J gene is TRBJ1-2, the V gene TRBV2; D call uncertain. This CDR3 region has 10 residues. Per germline, CDR1 SNHLY and CDR2 FYNNEI. V gave up 8 bases and J gave up 7 bases, with 8 bases separating them. The CDR3 DNA sequence: TGTGCCAGCCCCGGTGGTGGCTACACCTTC. Protein product: CASPGGGYTF.

This clonotype was seen a handful of times. The V and J genes are TRBV24-1 and TRBJ2-3; D possibly corresponds to TRBD2 (6 bases). Germline assignment: CDR1 KGHDR and CDR2 SFDVKD. V lost 2 bases and J 1 base, leaving 18 bases between the germline ends. The CDR3 loop spans 18 amino acids. The DNA of the CDR3 is TGTGCCACCAGTGATTCACGAGGAGGGGCCCACCGCACAGATACGCAGTATTTT. Translation gives CATSDSRGGAHRTDTQYF.

Ten or more counts support this clonotype. This rearrangement joins TRBV5-6 to TRBJ2-7; D unclear. CDR3 length equals 13 residues. Germline V CDR1 and CDR2: SGHDT, YYEEEE. Trimming cost V 6 bases and J 1 base, with 11 bases left between them. DNA of the CDR3: TGTGCCAGCAACAAACGCGAGTCCTACGAGCAGTACTTC. It is translated as CASNKRESYEQYF.

On this clonotype itself: A much larger clone sits a single nucleotide away, making a read error possible. It is likely a read error, because the conserved phenylalanine at the end of the CDR3 is missing. This chain joins TRBV11-2 and TRBJ2-1, with D possibly matching TRBD2 (5 bases). Trimming pared 0 bases from V and 9 bases from J, leaving 12 bases between. CDR1 and CDR2 (germline): SGHAT, FQNNGV. The CDR3 runs to 14 residues. The CDR3 is CASSLDQRVGEQFS. CDR3 coding DNA: TGTGCCAGCAGCTTAGACCAGAGGGTCGGTGAGCAGTTCTCC.

This clonotype has only a few counts. The rearrangement joins TRBV7-9 to TRBJ2-2; possibly TRBD2 for D (6 bases). In germline, CDR1 is SEHNR, CDR2 FQNEAQ (reference sequence). Trimming left V 8 bases short and J 0 bases short, with 10 bases between. The CDR3 runs 14 residues. The chain's CDR3 is CASRGFANTGELFF. As DNA, the CDR3 is TGTGCCAGCCGGGGGTTCGCGAACACCGGGGAGCTGTTTTTT.

A word on this clonotype: At one of its ends the junction is not consistent with the germline gene, which may arise from a read error. This CDR3 is CATSDLSGRAADTQYF. For the CDR3, the DNA is TGTGCCACCAGTGATTTGAGCGGGAGGGCCGCAGATACGCAGTACTTT. The genes are TRBV24-1 and TRBJ2-3; 10 bases are shared with TRBD2. Germline V gene data show CDR1 as KGHDR and CDR2 as SFDVKD. This CDR3 is built from 16 residues.

The rearrangement links TRBV7-2 to TRBJ2-5; weak D call: TRBD2 (5 bases). Trimming cost V 4 bases and J 7 bases, with 22 bases left between them. CDR3 length: 16 amino acids. Germline values: CDR1 SGHTA, CDR2 FQGNSA. CDR3 coding DNA: TGTGCCAGCAGCTCCGTTTCGGCGGGCCAGTTCGTGACCCAGTACTTC. Its protein is CASSSVSAGQFVTQYF.

This clonotype has a count of ten or more. This sequence joins TRBV24-1 and TRBJ2-2, with no clear D. The CDR3 runs 14 residues. Trimming stripped 3 bases from V and 6 bases from J, with 10 bases between. Germline CDR1 reads KGHDR; CDR2 reads SFDVKD. The DNA for the CDR3 is TGTGCCACCAGTGATGCGACTGGGCCCGGGGAGCTGTTTTTT. This codes for CATSDATGPGELFF.

The chain combines TRBV7-3 with TRBJ1-2; the match to TRBD1 covers 10 bases. V dropped 8 bases and J dropped 4; count of bases not matched to a gene: 7. Germline CDR1 is SGHTA and CDR2 is FQGTGA. This CDR3 comprises 14 residues. In DNA, the CDR3 is TGTGCCAGCCGTATCGGGGACAGGGGCTATGGCTACACCTTC. It specifies CASRIGDRGYGYTF.

This clonotype was detected ten times or more. This sequence joins TRBV29-1 and TRBJ2-2, with TRBD2 identical over 8 bases. The junction had 8 bases not matched to a gene; V was cut back by 7 bases and J by 4 bases. The CDR3 has 14 residues. Germline CDR1 reads SQVTM; CDR2 reads ANQGSEA. The CDR3 sequence: CSAGRGASTGELFF. The CDR3 DNA follows: TGCAGCGCCGGGAGGGGGGCAAGCACCGGGGAGCTGTTTTTT.

This chain joins TRBV11-1 and TRBJ1-3; D remains ambiguous. Trimming pared 2 bases from V and 1 base from J, leaving 9 bases between. The CDR3 is 15 amino acids. Germline assignment: CDR1 SGHAT and CDR2 FQDESV (reference sequence). The CDR3 nucleotides read TGTGCCAGCAGCTTATCTCTGGAATCTGGAAACACCATATATTTT. Translated: CASSLSLESGNTIYF. Drawing the rest from reference TRBV11-1 and TRBJ1-3, the complete variable domain is EAEVAQSPRYKITEKSQAVAFWCDPISGHATLYWYRQILGQGPELLVQFQDESVVDDSQLPKDRFSAERLKGVDSTLKIQPAELGDSAMYLCASSLSLESGNTIYFGEGSWLTVV.

This clonotype showed up just once. The V and J genes are TRBV7-6 and TRBJ1-5; D is uncertain. The V end lost 5 bases, the J end lost 2 bases, and 16 bases lay between the germline ends. Germline values: CDR1 SGHVS, CDR2 FNYEAQ. The CDR3 totals 16 residues. Here the CDR3 DNA reads TGTGCCAGCAGCCCCCAAGAGCTTCAAGGCAATCAGCCCCAGCATTTT. Translating it yields CASSPQELQGNQPQHF.